The rows below give T cell receptor beta chains drawn from one sample of a study of blood T cell repertoires in COVID-19. Assay used: immunoSEQ multiplex PCR; TCRdb lists only in-frame clones, some missing. The top ten clones hold around a quarter of a sample with 90,000 to 150,000 clones, around 89% of them seen once. The source material was peripheral blood. The source of these receptors is a man between 65 and 85 years old with active or convalescent COVID-19. The CDR3 runs from the conserved cysteine through the conserved F or W. A D gene is named only where the DNA matches it firmly. A clone size is listed for some rows: how often the clone was seen (once, few, many), or a class if it is expanded.

J gene | V gene | clone size | CDR3 length | D gene | CDR3 protein | CDR3 DNA
TRBJ2-1 | TRBV28 | - | 14 | - | CASSYPDFSNEQFF | TGTGCCAGCAGTTACCCGGACTTTAGCAATGAGCAGTTCTTC
TRBJ1-4 | TRBV3-1/TRBV3-2 | - | 17 | TRBD1 | CASSIRQGVATNEKLFF | TGTGCCAGCAGCATCCGACAGGGAGTTGCAACTAATGAAAAACTGTTTTTT
TRBJ2-3 | TRBV7-9 | - | 15 | TRBD1 | CASSLRAGGPDTQYF | TGTGCCAGCAGCTTAAGGGCAGGGGGCCCGGATACGCAGTATTTT
TRBJ2-7 | TRBV28 | - | 16 | TRBD2 | CASSLWGLAGAYEQYF | TGTGCCAGCAGTTTATGGGGACTAGCGGGAGCATACGAGCAGTACTTC
TRBJ1-5 | TRBV28 | - | 17 | TRBD1 | CASSSSGGQGYVEPQHF | TGTGCCAGCAGTTCCTCCGGCGGACAGGGGTATGTAGAGCCCCAGCATTTT
TRBJ1-1 | TRBV5-1 | - | 15 | TRBD1 | CASSAAQGGNTEAFF | TGCGCCAGCAGCGCGGCACAGGGGGGAAACACTGAAGCTTTCTTT
TRBJ2-7 | TRBV3-1/TRBV3-2 | - | 15 | TRBD2 | CASSQDRLAGVEQYF | TGTGCCAGCAGCCAAGATCGACTAGCGGGAGTCGAGCAGTACTTC
TRBJ2-1 | TRBV2 | - | 15 | TRBD2 | CASISGTSGENEQFF | TGTGCCAGCATCTCCGGGACTAGCGGGGAAAATGAGCAGTTCTTC
TRBJ1-2 | TRBV2 | once | 14 | TRBD1 | CASSQQGARYGYTF | TGTGCCAGCAGCCAGCAGGGGGCTCGCTATGGCTACACCTTC
TRBJ1-2 | TRBV12-3/TRBV12-4 | once | 13 | TRBD1 | CASSLEGAGGYTF | TGTGCCAGCAGTTTGGAGGGGGCAGGGGGCTACACCTTC
TRBJ1-2 | TRBV6-5 | - | 11 | - | CATGLTGGYTF | TGTGCCACGGGACTTACAGGAGGCTACACCTTC
TRBJ1-2 | TRBV9 | - | 15 | TRBD1 | CASSTQTGGNYGYTF | TGTGCCAGCAGCACTCAGACAGGGGGTAACTATGGCTACACCTTC
TRBJ2-7 | TRBV7-9 | - | 14 | TRBD1 | CASSYPGTAREQYF | TGTGCCAGCAGCTACCCCGGGACAGCTCGCGAGCAGTACTTC
TRBJ2-5 | TRBV20-1 | few | 10 | - | CSAAEETQYF | TGCAGTGCCGCGGAGGAGACCCAGTACTTC
TRBJ1-1 | TRBV28 | - | 15 | - | CASSRGGFASTEAFF | TGTGCCAGCAGTCGGGGAGGGTTTGCGTCCACTGAAGCTTTCTTT
TRBJ2-5 | TRBV5-1 | - | 16 | TRBD2 | CASSQTSGRLGETQYF | TGCGCCAGCAGCCAGACTAGCGGGAGGCTCGGGGAGACCCAGTACTTC
TRBJ2-5 | TRBV6-6 | - | 14 | - | CASSYPEALETQYF | TGTGCCAGCAGTTACCCTGAGGCCCTAGAGACCCAGTACTTC
TRBJ2-7 | TRBV5-1 | - | 14 | - | CASSLDQRSYEQYF | TGCGCCAGCAGCTTGGATCAGCGCTCCTACGAGCAGTACTTC
TRBJ2-1 | TRBV9 | - | 16 | - | CASSPLGRGEVNEQFF | TGTGCCAGCAGCCCGCTGGGCAGGGGAGAGGTCAATGAGCAGTTCTTC
TRBJ2-7 | TRBV7-9 | - | 14 | - | CASSLEHQTYEQYF | TGTGCCAGCAGCTTAGAACACCAAACCTACGAGCAGTACTTC
TRBJ1-2 | TRBV21-1 | - | 13 | - | CASSKLFNYGYTF | TGTGCCAGCAGCAAACTGTTCAACTATGGCTACACCTTC
TRBJ2-2 | TRBV4-2 | - | 14 | - | CASSQDRETGELFF | TGTGCCAGCAGCCAAGACAGGGAAACCGGGGAGCTGTTTTTT